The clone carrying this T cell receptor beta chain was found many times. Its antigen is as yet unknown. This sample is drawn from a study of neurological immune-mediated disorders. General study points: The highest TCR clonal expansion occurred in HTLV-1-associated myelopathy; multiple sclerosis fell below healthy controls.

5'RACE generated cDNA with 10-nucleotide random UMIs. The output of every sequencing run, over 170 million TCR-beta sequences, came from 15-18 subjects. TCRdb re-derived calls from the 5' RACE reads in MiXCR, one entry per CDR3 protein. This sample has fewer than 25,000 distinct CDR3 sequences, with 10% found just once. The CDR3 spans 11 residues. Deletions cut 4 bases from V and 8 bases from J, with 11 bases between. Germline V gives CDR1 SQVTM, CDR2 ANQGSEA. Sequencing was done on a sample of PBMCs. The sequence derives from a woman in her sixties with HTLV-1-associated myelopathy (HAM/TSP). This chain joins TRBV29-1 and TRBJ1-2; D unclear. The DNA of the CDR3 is TGCAGCGTTGTGGAGGCGGGCGGCTACACCTTC. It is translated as CSVVEAGGYTF.